This paragraph covers one TCR beta chain sequence. Its antigen is not known. The record originates from a study of T-cell reconstitution after alpha-beta-depleted transplantation in children. Trimming stripped 7 bases from V and 7 bases from J, with 16 bases between. This CDR3 contains 13 residues. Germline V gene lookup returns CDR1 MNHNY and CDR2 SVGAGI (reference sequence). Library preparation (for TCRbeta) was performed with unique molecular identifiers. TCRdb ran MiXCR on the PCR reads and lists one entry per CDR3 protein. The sample lists around 600,000 distinct CDR3 sequences, 23% seen once, with roughly 15% in the top ten. General observations from the study: The study reportedly traced alpha-beta T cells about two months after transplant to several hundred expanded graft clones. Newly produced T cells mostly accounted for T-cell counts and diversity one year post-transplant.

Here the sequenced sample was PBMCs, mostly from graft donor cells, taken 360 days after TCRalphabeta/CD19-depleted stem cell transplant. The chain is built from TRBV6-6 and TRBJ2-5; D possibly uses TRBD1 or TRBD2 (5 bases each). The sequence was collected from a boy younger than two who had a stem cell transplant for acute myeloid leukemia, so the T cells may come from the graft donor. CDR3 region: CASTPGTIGTQYF. The CDR3 DNA follows: TGTGCCAGCACCCCCGGGACGATCGGGACCCAGTACTTC.